Listed below are T cell receptor beta chains from one sample, sequenced in a study of cytomegalovirus exposure and HLA in healthy donors. Only in-frame clones appear in the TCRdb table, and some are missing; sequencing was by immunoSEQ multiplex PCR. The sample consists of around 210,000 clones, around 85% of them appearing once. Sequencing was carried out using PBMCs. Receptor source: a man between 50 and 59 years old in good health and CMV-seronegative. The CDR3 runs from the conserved cysteine through the conserved F or W. The D gene is left open where the match is weak. Size values are once, few and many counts, or a class for expanded clones, and some rows have none.

J gene	D gene	CDR3 length	clone size	V gene	CDR3 protein	CDR3 DNA
TRBJ1-1	.	15	.	TRBV10-3	CAISEVRGEWTEAFF	TGTGCCATCAGTGAGGTTCGGGGGGAGTGGACTGAAGCTTTCTTT
TRBJ2-7	TRBD2	15	.	TRBV4-1	CASSQALAGTYEQYF	TGCGCCAGCAGCCAGGCCCTAGCGGGTACCTACGAGCAGTACTTC
TRBJ2-7	TRBD2	12	once	TRBV2	CASKRDPIEQYF	TGTGCCAGCAAGCGGGATCCAATCGAGCAGTACTTC
TRBJ2-3	TRBD1	15	.	TRBV6-4	CASSGDRGDTDTQYF	TGTGCCAGCAGTGGGGACAGGGGAGACACAGATACGCAGTATTTT
TRBJ1-1	.	18	few	TRBV19	CASSIQSRGLAMNTEAFF	TGTGCCAGTAGTATTCAGTCCAGGGGCCTCGCAATGAACACTGAAGCTTTCTTT
TRBJ2-5	.	14	.	TRBV6-1	CASSEWAGGETQYF	TGTGCCAGCAGTGAATGGGCAGGGGGGGAGACCCAGTACTTC
TRBJ1-5	.	13	.	TRBV6-4	CASSVQGGQPQHF	TGTGCCAGCAGTGTACAGGGTGGTCAGCCCCAGCATTTT
TRBJ2-2	TRBD2	22	.	TRBV9	CASSVAVVGTSGYSANTGELFF	TGTGCCAGCAGCGTAGCCGTTGTGGGTACTAGCGGGTATTCTGCGAACACCGGGGAGCTGTTTTTT
TRBJ1-3	.	17	.	TRBV9	CASSVETVGSAGNTIYF	TGTGCCAGCAGCGTAGAGACTGTTGGGTCCGCCGGAAACACCATATATTTT
TRBJ1-2	.	17	.	TRBV5-6	CASSSMGGATLNYGYTF	TGTGCCAGCAGCTCAATGGGGGGGGCGACCCTTAACTATGGCTACACCTTC
TRBJ2-1	.	12	.	TRBV19	CATTTGLHEQFF	TGTGCCACCACTACAGGGTTGCATGAGCAGTTCTTC
TRBJ2-3	TRBD2	18	.	TRBV7-7	CASSLNLAGGASTDTQYF	TGTGCTAGCAGCTTAAACCTAGCGGGAGGGGCTAGCACAGATACGCAGTATTTT
TRBJ2-3	TRBD2	17	once	TRBV9	CASSVATTSGRHDTQYF	TGTGCCAGCAGCGTAGCTACAACTAGCGGGCGGCACGATACGCAGTATTTT
TRBJ2-1	.	12	.	TRBV28	CASSPQFYEQFF	TGTGCCAGCAGTCCACAGTTCTATGAGCAGTTCTTC
TRBJ1-1	TRBD1	16	.	TRBV19	CASSIGGQGPNTEAFF	TGTGCCAGTAGTATAGGGGGACAGGGCCCGAACACTGAAGCTTTCTTT
TRBJ1-3	TRBD1	13	.	TRBV28	CASSRGQERTIYF	TGTGCCAGCAGCCGAGGACAGGAACGTACCATATATTTT
TRBJ2-7	.	19	few	TRBV9	CASSVAKGELAGSSYEQYF	TGTGCCAGCAGCGTAGCGAAAGGGGAGTTGGCCGGGAGCTCCTACGAGCAGTACTTC
TRBJ2-1	TRBD2	16	.	TRBV13	CASSLSGTSVYNEQFF	TGTGCCAGCAGCTTATCCGGGACTAGCGTATACAATGAGCAGTTCTTC
TRBJ2-3	TRBD2	16	once	TRBV5-1	CASSSILAGVKDTQYF	TGCGCCAGCAGCTCCATACTAGCGGGAGTCAAAGATACGCAGTATTTT
TRBJ1-2	.	14	.	TRBV28	CASSLQGWGRGYTF	TGTGCCAGCAGTTTGCAGGGGTGGGGTAGGGGCTACACCTTC
TRBJ2-1	.	15	.	TRBV10-1	CASLNQTVSYNEQFF	TGCGCCAGCCTTAACCAGACAGTCTCCTACAATGAGCAGTTCTTC
TRBJ1-1	.	12	.	TRBV29-1	CSVVRVDTEAFF	TGCAGCGTTGTCCGGGTGGACACTGAAGCTTTCTTT
TRBJ2-3	TRBD2	16	.	TRBV5-8	CASSPGGEFVGDTQYF	TGTGCCAGCAGCCCCGGGGGGGAGTTTGTTGGAGATACGCAGTATTTT
TRBJ2-1	.	15	.	TRBV10-2	CASSDQLAGYNEQFF	TGCGCCAGCAGTGACCAACTAGCAGGATACAATGAGCAGTTCTTC
TRBJ1-1	TRBD1	14	.	TRBV5-1	CASSLGQGSTEAFF	TGCGCCAGCAGCTTGGGACAGGGGAGCACTGAAGCTTTCTTT
TRBJ2-1	TRBD2	12	.	TRBV6-6	CASSKSGREKFF	TGTGCCAGCAGTAAGAGCGGGAGGGAGAAGTTCTTC
TRBJ2-3	.	17	.	TRBV18	CASSPLRQGSSTDTQYF	TGTGCCAGCTCCCCTCTTCGGCAGGGATCAAGCACAGATACGCAGTATTTT
TRBJ2-6	.	16	few	TRBV5-4	CASSQIDSSGANVLTF	TGTGCCAGCAGTCAAATTGACAGCTCTGGGGCCAACGTCCTGACTTTC
TRBJ2-1	.	15	.	TRBV28	CATNRGTAHDREQFF	TGTGCCACCAACCGAGGGACTGCGCACGATAGAGAGCAGTTCTTC
TRBJ2-2	.	15	.	TRBV4-2	CASSQDRTGGRELFF	TGTGCCAGCAGCCAAGATCGGACGGGGGGCCGGGAGCTGTTTTTT
TRBJ2-7	.	15	.	TRBV4-1	CASSQEGLDPDEQYF	TGCGCCAGCAGCCAAGAGGGACTTGACCCTGACGAGCAGTACTTC
TRBJ2-7	.	15	.	TRBV27	CASSPRQDPHGEQYF	TGTGCCAGCAGTCCACGACAGGATCCCCATGGGGAGCAGTACTTC
TRBJ2-1	TRBD2	17	.	TRBV19	CASSIMTSGRALNEQFF	TGTGCCAGTAGTATTATGACTAGCGGGAGGGCCCTCAATGAGCAGTTCTTC
TRBJ2-3	TRBD2	16	.	TRBV14	CASSYGSGSSTDTQYF	TGTGCCAGCAGCTACGGTAGCGGGAGTAGTACAGATACGCAGTATTTT
TRBJ2-7	TRBD1	14	.	TRBV28	CASTTWTGEYEQYF	TGTGCCAGCACCACCTGGACAGGGGAATACGAGCAGTACTTC
TRBJ2-7	TRBD2	14	few	TRBV5-1	CASSPSGTNYEQYF	TGCGCCAGCAGCCCCTCCGGGACTAACTACGAGCAGTACTTC
TRBJ2-1	.	13	.	TRBV9	CASARQTYNEQFF	TGTGCCAGCGCCAGACAGACCTACAATGAGCAGTTCTTC
TRBJ1-1	.	16	.	TRBV5-4	CASSPGLLLMNTEAFF	TGTGCCAGCAGCCCGGGACTGCTGCTAATGAACACTGAAGCTTTCTTT
TRBJ2-1	.	15	.	TRBV5-1	CASSLVPAYENEQFF	TGCGCCAGCAGCTTGGTCCCTGCCTACGAAAATGAGCAGTTCTTC
TRBJ2-7	TRBD2	17	.	TRBV7-9	CASSFPSSSGSIYEQYF	TGTGCCAGCAGCTTTCCCTCCTCTAGCGGGAGTATCTACGAGCAGTACTTC
TRBJ2-1	.	15	.	TRBV9	CASSPGVVSYNEQFF	TGTGCCAGCAGCCCAGGGGTCGTCTCCTACAATGAGCAGTTCTTC
TRBJ1-3	.	12	.	TRBV30	CAYRIPGNTIYF	TGTGCCTACAGGATCCCTGGAAACACCATATATTTT
TRBJ2-3	.	13	.	TRBV4-1	CASSRQGTDTQYF	TGCGCCAGCAGCCGACAGGGCACAGATACGCAGTATTTT
TRBJ2-2	.	14	.	TRBV2	CASSRRENTGELFF	TGTGCCAGCAGTAGGAGGGAGAACACCGGGGAGCTGTTTTTT
TRBJ1-2	TRBD1	13	.	TRBV6-5	CASSEDRGYGYTF	TGTGCCAGCAGTGAAGACAGGGGTTATGGCTACACCTTC
TRBJ1-5	.	15	.	TRBV28	CASSQGGLRNQPQHF	TGTGCCAGCAGTCAGGGAGGGTTACGCAATCAGCCCCAGCATTTT
TRBJ1-1	TRBD1	16	.	TRBV5-1	CASSLVGTGGFTEAFF	TGCGCCAGCAGCTTGGTTGGGACAGGGGGCTTCACTGAAGCTTTCTTT
TRBJ2-7	TRBD1	15	.	TRBV19	CASSIEWQGAYEQYF	TGTGCCAGTAGTATAGAGTGGCAGGGGGCATACGAGCAGTACTTC